These 8 T cell receptor beta chains were all obtained from the same sample, sequenced in a study of blood T cell repertoires in COVID-19. Some clones are missing from TCRdb's copy, which holds only in-frame ones; the method was immunoSEQ multiplex PCR. Of 50,000 to 70,000 clones listed, roughly 84% are singletons. The sequenced sample was peripheral blood. Source of these receptors: a man in his fifties or sixties with active COVID-19.

V gene TRBV10-3 combines with J gene TRBJ1-2; 7 bases align to TRBD1. The CDR3 covers 13 residues. CDR1 is ENHRY, CDR2 SYGVKD, per germline. With 7 bases clipped from V and 4 bases from J, the junction kept 6 bases outside the gene matches. The CDR3 sequence: CAITQGVGYGYTF. CDR3 sequence (DNA): TGTGCCATCACCCAGGGGGTCGGCTATGGCTACACCTTC.

This chain uses TRBV5-1 with TRBJ2-3; 11 bases match TRBD2. Germline V gives CDR1 SGHRS, CDR2 YFSETQ. V lost 1 base to trimming and J lost 6 bases; unmatched junction nucleotides: 4. The CDR3 runs 15 residues. The CDR3 region is CASSLIAGGPDTQYF. The CDR3 nucleotides are TGCGCCAGCAGCTTGATAGCGGGAGGGCCTGATACGCAGTATTTT.

By proportion, this clone is medium-sized. The V call is TRBV7-9, the J call TRBJ2-2; D ambiguous. Germline V gene sequence: CDR1 SEHNR, CDR2 FQNEAQ (reference sequence). V lost 1 base and J lost 5, with 14 bases in between. CDR3 length equals 16 residues. The CDR3 sequence is CASSLELVLATGELFF. CDR3 DNA: TGTGCCAGCAGCTTAGAGCTAGTTCTCGCAACCGGGGAGCTGTTTTTT. Full variable domain (rest looked up from reference TRBV7-9 and TRBJ2-2): DTGVSQNPRHKITKRGQNVTFRCDPISEHNRLYWYRQTLGQGPEFLTYFQNEAQLEKSRLLSDRFSAERPKGSFSTLEIQRTEQGDSAMYLCASSLELVLATGELFFGEGSRLTVL.

The V gene is TRBV29-1, the J gene TRBJ2-5; D is perhaps TRBD1 (6 bases). CDR1 SQVTM and CDR2 ANQGSEA come from the germline V gene. The germline V and J ends were trimmed by 4 bases and 5 bases, with 17 bases remaining between them. CDR3 size: 14 residues. Written as DNA, the CDR3 is TGCAGCGTTGGGTCTCAGGGGAGCAGGGAGACCCAGTACTTC. This gives the protein CSVGSQGSRETQYF.

The chain is built from TRBV11-3 and TRBJ2-1, with D hard to call. The CDR3 runs to 15 residues. CDR1 is SGHNT and CDR2 is YENEEA in the germline V gene. Trimming took off 0 bases at V and 3 bases at J, with 9 bases between the two ends. Here the CDR3 reads CASSLDLGNYNEQFF. The CDR3 nucleotides read TGTGCCAGCAGCTTAGATCTGGGCAACTACAATGAGCAGTTCTTC.

The genes are TRBV20-1 and TRBJ2-1; unclear D gene. Trimming cost V 5 bases and J 6 bases, with 5 bases left between them. This CDR3 comprises 10 residues. The germline CDR1 and CDR2 sequences are DFQATT and SNEGSKA (reference sequence). CDR3 loop: CSAVSNEQFF. The CDR3 DNA sequence: TGCAGTGCTGTGAGCAATGAGCAGTTCTTC.

This clone was found once. V is TRBV2 and J is TRBJ1-2; D is unresolved. Between the trimmed V and J ends, which lost 4 bases and 5 bases, there was a span of 8 bases. Germline lookup yields CDR1 SNHLY and CDR2 FYNNEI. This CDR3 has 12 amino acids. This chain's CDR3 is CASSASDYGYTF. DNA for the CDR3: TGTGCCAGCAGTGCCAGTGATTATGGCTACACCTTC. Full variable domain (missing parts from reference TRBV2 and TRBJ1-2): EPEVTQTPSHQVTQMGQEVILRCVPISNHLYFYWYRQILGQKVEFLVSFYNNEISEKSEIFDDQFSVERPDGSNFTLKIRSTKLEDSAMYFCASSASDYGYTFGSGTRLTVV.

This clone has only a few counts. V gene TRBV3-1 (or the pseudogene TRBV3-2) combines with J gene TRBJ2-5; possibly TRBD1 for D (6 bases). Germline V gene data show CDR1 as LGHDT and CDR2 as YNNKEL (reference sequence). The CDR3 is made up of 17 amino acids. Trimming stripped 2 bases from V and 5 bases from J, with 21 bases between. CDR3 nucleotide sequence: TGTGCCAGCAGCCAACCTCCAATTGGGGGCGGTGGGGAGACCCAGTACTTC. Translation gives CASSQPPIGGGGETQYF.